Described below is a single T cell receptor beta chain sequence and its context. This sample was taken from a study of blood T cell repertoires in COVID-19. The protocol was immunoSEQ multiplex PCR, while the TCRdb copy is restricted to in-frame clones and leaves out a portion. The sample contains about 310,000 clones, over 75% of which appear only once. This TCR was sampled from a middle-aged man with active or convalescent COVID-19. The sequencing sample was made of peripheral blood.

CDR3 amino acids: CSVAVDRTGVGNEQFF. The CDR3 DNA sequence: TGCAGCGTTGCAGTTGACAGGACAGGGGTGGGAAATGAGCAGTTCTTC. V usage is TRBV29-1 and J usage is TRBJ2-1; 9 bases fit TRBD1. The germline V gene has CDR1 SQVTM and CDR2 ANQGSEA. This CDR3 region has 16 residues. V was clipped by 4 bases and J by 7 bases; unmatched bases: 14.